The entry below gives a single TCR beta chain sequence along with its context. As originally analysed: Cell counts per sample came from amplifying reference gene primers. Produced via immunoSEQ multiplex PCR; TCRdb's table is partial and in-frame only. V, J and clone size are those of that table, while D and trimming were read from the DNA. The sample includes under 300,000 clones, around four fifths of them seen just once. This CDR3 contains 15 residues. Germline V lookup: CDR1 KGHSH, CDR2 LQKENI. V was cut by 3 bases and J by 4 bases, with 13 bases left in between. The data derive from a study of blood T cell repertoires in COVID-19. About the research overall: The United States, Italy and Spain provided the acute and convalescent COVID-19 samples. The analysed material was cDNA or gDNA that came from T cells, B-cell-depleted T cells, or PBMCs.

The TCR originated in a man older than 75 with acute or convalescent COVID-19. This sequence joins TRBV18 and TRBJ1-3, with D unclear. Material for sequencing was peripheral blood. CDR3 sequence reads: CASSPPSEWGNTIYF. CDR3 DNA sequence: TGTGCCAGCTCACCTCCGTCGGAGTGGGGAAACACCATATATTTT.